This T cell receptor (beta chain) was retrieved from a study of T cell repertoires in cytomegalovirus infection. Overall study results and limits: The ex vivo response was dominated by HLA-C-restricted CMV-specific TCR beta clonotypes.

Worth noting for this clonotype: The target antigen is unknown.

V lost 0 bases to trimming and J lost 5 bases, with 12 bases between them. The CDR3 is 15 amino acids. The germline gives CDR1 MGHRA, CDR2 YSYEKL. TCRdb reprocessed the reads with MiXCR, giving one entry per CDR3 protein. The sample holds roughly 800,000 distinct CDR3 sequences, about 29% seen once. The clonotype originates from a human donor in good health (CMV status not recorded). Some clones in this sample may be carry-over from other donors' samples. V and J are TRBV4-1 and TRBJ2-3; D call uncertain. Source: cultured CD8+ T cells from PBMCs, taken from culture after CMV antigen stimulation. The CDR3: CASSQEIGGGDTQYF. Here the CDR3 DNA reads TGCGCCAGCAGCCAAGAGATTGGCGGTGGAGATACGCAGTATTTT.